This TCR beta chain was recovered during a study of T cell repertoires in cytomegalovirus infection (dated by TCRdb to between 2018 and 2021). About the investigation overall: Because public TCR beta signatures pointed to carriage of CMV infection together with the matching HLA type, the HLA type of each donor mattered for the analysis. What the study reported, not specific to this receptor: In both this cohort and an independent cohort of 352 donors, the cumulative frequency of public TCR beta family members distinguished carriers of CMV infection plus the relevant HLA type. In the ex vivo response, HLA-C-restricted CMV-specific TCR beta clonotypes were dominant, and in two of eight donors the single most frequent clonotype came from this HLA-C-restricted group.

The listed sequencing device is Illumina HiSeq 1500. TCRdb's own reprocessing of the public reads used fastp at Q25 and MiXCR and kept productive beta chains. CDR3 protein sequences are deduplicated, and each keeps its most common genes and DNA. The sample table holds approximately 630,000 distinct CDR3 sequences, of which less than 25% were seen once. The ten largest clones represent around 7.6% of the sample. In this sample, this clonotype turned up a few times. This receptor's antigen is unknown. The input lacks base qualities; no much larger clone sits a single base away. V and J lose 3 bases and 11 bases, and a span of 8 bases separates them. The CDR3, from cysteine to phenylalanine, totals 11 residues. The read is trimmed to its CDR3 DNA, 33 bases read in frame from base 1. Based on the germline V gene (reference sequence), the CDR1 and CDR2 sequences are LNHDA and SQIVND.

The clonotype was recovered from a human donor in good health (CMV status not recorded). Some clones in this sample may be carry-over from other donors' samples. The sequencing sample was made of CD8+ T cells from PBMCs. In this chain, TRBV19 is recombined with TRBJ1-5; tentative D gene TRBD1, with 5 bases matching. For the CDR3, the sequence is CASSMGEAQHF. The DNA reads TGTGCCAGTAGTATGGGGGAGGCCCAGCATTTT. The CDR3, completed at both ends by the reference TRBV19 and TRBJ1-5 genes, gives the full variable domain DGGITQSPKYLFRKEGQNVTLSCEQNLNHDAMYWYRQDPGQGLRLIYYSQIVNDFQKGDIAEGYSVSREKKESFPLTVTSAQKNPTAFYLCASSMGEAQHFGDGTRLSIL.